The 27 T cell receptor beta chains below were found in one sample sequenced in a study of blood T cell repertoires in COVID-19. Generated by immunoSEQ multiplex PCR, the TCRdb table keeps only in-frame clones and is missing some. The sample holds about 350,000 clones; roughly 87% are singletons and the top ten take 1%. The specimen was PBMCs or T cells enriched from blood (not recorded which). The receptors derive from a woman aged 25-40 years who had recovered from COVID-19.

In this sample, this clone turned up once. The chain carries TRBV10-3 and TRBJ1-2, with 11 bases lining up with TRBD1. Germline CDR1 is ENHRY and CDR2 is SYGVKD. This CDR3 has 14 amino acids. The J segment lost 6 bases and the V segment lost 8 bases, leaving 8 bases of the junction unmatched. For the CDR3, the DNA is TGTGCCATCGGTGCTAGGGACAGGGGGGATGGCTACACCTTC. Translated, it gives CAIGARDRGDGYTF.

V is TRBV6-5 and J is TRBJ1-2; no clear D. V was pared by 10 bases and J by 7 bases, with 10 bases between. This CDR3 comprises 10 residues. Germline assignment: CDR1 MNHEY and CDR2 SVGAGI. The CDR3 region has the DNA TGTGCCACCTACCAAAGTGGCTACACCTTC. Amino acids: CATYQSGYTF.

Regarding this clone: Other DNA sequences within the sample encode an identical CDR3. The chain recombines TRBV5-4 with TRBJ2-3; weak D call: TRBD1 (5 bases). CDR3 size: 14 residues. Germline V CDR1 and CDR2: SGHNT, YYREEE (reference sequence). With 0 bases removed from V and 0 bases from J, the gap between germline ends came to 5 bases. The CDR3 here is CASSLEGSTDTQYF. DNA of the CDR3: TGTGCCAGCAGCTTGGAGGGGAGCACAGATACGCAGTATTTT.

The CDR3 region has the DNA TGTGCCAGCAGCGGGGACAGGGACACCTACAATGAGCAGTTCTTC. This encodes CASSGDRDTYNEQFF. This rearrangement joins TRBV9 to TRBJ2-1; 9 bases are shared with TRBD1. V lost 3 bases, J lost 2 bases, and 3 bases stayed unmatched. The CDR3 totals 15 residues. CDR1 is SGDLS and CDR2 is YYNGEE in the germline V gene.

The chain combines TRBV5-4 with TRBJ2-7; 12 bases match TRBD2. Germline values: CDR1 SGHNT, CDR2 YYREEE (reference sequence). V trimming: 4 bases; J trimming: 7 bases; junction bases outside the gene matches: 15. The CDR3 runs 17 residues. The CDR3 DNA follows: TGTGCCAGCAGCCCCCGGACTAGCGGGGCCCAGGGTAGGGAGCAGTACTTC. Its protein is CASSPRTSGAQGREQYF.

The chain combines TRBV27 with TRBJ2-7, with TRBD1 matching over 11 bases. Germline loops: CDR1 MNHEY, CDR2 SMNVEV (reference sequence). The CDR3 spans 14 residues. Trimming at V came to 2 bases and at J to 7 bases, leaving 4 bases not matched to a gene. In DNA, the CDR3 is TGTGCCAGCAGTTTAGGACAGGGGGCTAGGGAGCAGTACTTC. It codes for CASSLGQGAREQYF.

This chain uses TRBV7-2 with TRBJ2-7, with 9 bases identical to TRBD1. CDR1 is SGHTA, CDR2 FQGNSA, per germline. This CDR3 region has 16 residues. The V gene end was trimmed by 5 bases and the J gene end by 2 bases; junction bases not matched to a gene: 10. CDR3 DNA: TGTGCCAGCAGCATACCCCCGGGACAGGGTACCTACGAGCAGTACTTC. As protein: CASSIPPGQGTYEQYF. Combining the CDR3 with reference TRBV7-2 and TRBJ2-7 gives the whole variable domain GAGVSQSPSNKVTEKGKDVELRCDPISGHTALYWYRQSLGQGLEFLIYFQGNSAPDKSGLPSDRFSAERTGGSVSTLTIQRTQQEDSAVYLCASSIPPGQGTYEQYFGPGTRLTVT.

The chain links TRBV27 to TRBJ1-5; D gene ambiguous. Germline loops: CDR1 MNHEY, CDR2 SMNVEV (reference sequence). V was cut by 9 bases and J by 1 base, with 13 bases left in between. There are 14 residues in the CDR3. The DNA of the CDR3 is TGTGCCAGTAAAGGAGGACGGAGCAATCAGCCCCAGCATTTT. As protein: CASKGGRSNQPQHF.

V usage is TRBV29-1 and J usage is TRBJ1-5, with 9 bases fitting TRBD1. V was pared by 6 bases and J by 6 bases, with 12 bases of the junction left unmatched. The CDR3 consists of 15 residues. Looked up from germline, CDR1 is SQVTM and CDR2 is ANQGSEA. CDR3 nucleotide sequence: TGCAGCGTACCGAGACAGGGGGAAAGGAGTCAGCCCCAGCATTTT. Translation: CSVPRQGERSQPQHF.

The rearrangement links TRBV25-1 to TRBJ2-2; the match to TRBD2 covers 8 bases. The germline CDR1 and CDR2 sequences are MGHDK and SYGVNS. This CDR3 comprises 18 residues. Trimming removed 0 bases from V and 0 bases from J; junction bases left unmatched: 6. As DNA, the CDR3 is TGTGCCAGCAGTGAATATAGGGGTAGCGGGGCGAACACCGGGGAGCTGTTTTTT. Residues: CASSEYRGSGANTGELFF.

The CDR3 is CASSARQGVVEKLFF. CDR3 coding DNA: TGCGCCAGCAGCGCCCGACAGGGAGTAGTTGAAAAACTGTTTTTT. The chain recombines TRBV5-1 with TRBJ1-4; TRBD1 matches 7 bases. The germline CDR1 and CDR2 sequences are SGHRS and YFSETQ. The CDR3 runs to 15 residues. Trimming removed 4 bases from V and 7 bases from J; junction bases left unmatched: 10.

V usage is TRBV10-2 and J usage is TRBJ2-7, with 12 bases fitting TRBD1. V lost 7 bases to trimming and J lost 5 bases; unmatched junction nucleotides: 9. Per the germline V gene, CDR1 is WSHSY and CDR2 is SAAADI. There are 15 residues in the CDR3. Here the CDR3 reads CASTGMGTGGHEQYF. CDR3 bases: TGCGCCAGCACCGGGATGGGGACAGGGGGCCACGAGCAGTACTTC.

This rearrangement joins TRBV18 to TRBJ2-3, with 11 nucleotides matching TRBD2. The CDR3 runs 18 residues. Germline V CDR1 and CDR2: KGHSH, LQKENI. V dropped 3 bases and J dropped 6; count of bases not matched to a gene: 14. The CDR3, as DNA: TGTGCCAGCTCACCGACCCCTAGCGGGGGGCCCAATCAGGATACGCAGTATTTT. It translates to CASSPTPSGGPNQDTQYF.

In its sample, this clone was seen once. The chain links TRBV27 to TRBJ1-1; TRBD1 matches at 9 bases. Trimming at V came to 6 bases and at J to 4 bases, leaving 9 bases not matched to a gene. The CDR3 loop spans 15 amino acids. CDR1 and CDR2 from the germline V gene are MNHEY and SMNVEV (reference sequence). CDR3 amino acids: CASSLQDRGSTEAFF. CDR3 in DNA: TGTGCCAGCAGCCTACAGGACAGGGGTTCCACTGAAGCTTTCTTT.

The V gene is TRBV28, the J gene TRBJ1-2; no clear D gene. Germline values: CDR1 MDHEN, CDR2 SYDVKM. The CDR3 consists of 14 residues. Trimming removed 6 bases at V and 8 bases at J, with 19 bases between. This chain's CDR3 is CASRDPGAGYGYTF. Here the CDR3 DNA reads TGTGCCAGCAGAGATCCGGGAGCGGGTTACGGCTACACCTTC.

The chain recombines TRBV30 with TRBJ1-1; D unclear. V was cut by 8 bases and J by 0 bases, with 10 bases left in between. Germline-derived CDR1 and CDR2 are GTSNPN and SVGIG (reference sequence). This CDR3 region has 12 residues. CDR3 amino acids: CAGTRMNTEAFF. CDR3 bases: TGTGCCGGAACCAGGATGAACACTGAAGCTTTCTTT.

Only a few counts were recorded for this clone. This chain connects TRBV15 to TRBJ1-2; D is unclear. V lost 2 bases and J 8 bases, leaving 12 bases between the germline ends. The germline CDR1 and CDR2 sequences are LNHNV and YYDKDF (reference sequence). The CDR3 has 13 amino acids. Here the CDR3 DNA reads TGTGCCACCAGCAGAAAGGGAGAGGAGGGCTACACCTTC. This translates into CATSRKGEEGYTF.

The chain combines TRBV18 with TRBJ2-5; D is possibly TRBD2 (6 bases). The CDR3 is 16 residues long. Germline V gives CDR1 KGHSH, CDR2 LQKENI. The ends were cut back, 1 base at V and 4 bases at J, with 16 bases in the middle. The CDR3 sequence is CASSPQAGRLGETQYF. The CDR3 nucleotides are TGTGCCAGCTCACCACAAGCGGGCCGATTGGGAGAGACCCAGTACTTC.

The V and J genes are TRBV10-2 and TRBJ2-7, with a tentative D call TRBD1 (7 bases). V shed 4 bases and J shed 3 bases, with 13 bases lying between them. Germline V gene lookup returns CDR1 WSHSY and CDR2 SAAADI. This CDR3 spans 14 amino acids. The CDR3 protein is CASSAGQGGYEQYF. The CDR3 DNA is TGCGCCAGCAGTGCGGGGCAGGGGGGCTACGAGCAGTACTTC.

This chain joins TRBV7-6 and TRBJ1-1; D not resolved. The CDR3 contains 17 residues. The V end was cut by 0 bases, the J end by 3 bases, with 17 bases between. Germline assignment: CDR1 SGHVS and CDR2 FNYEAQ. Here the CDR3 reads CASSLATPGLGDTEAFF. The CDR3 region has the DNA TGTGCCAGCAGCTTAGCAACTCCGGGTCTCGGGGACACTGAAGCTTTCTTT.

The V gene is TRBV19, the J gene TRBJ1-4; possible D gene TRBD1, 5 bases. Deletions cut 10 bases from V and 6 bases from J, with 18 bases between. CDR1 LNHDA and CDR2 SQIVND come from the germline V gene (reference sequence). CDR3 size: 14 residues. CDR3 coding DNA: TGTGCCACCGAAGGAGGGACCATACATGAAAAACTGTTTTTT. Its protein is CATEGGTIHEKLFF.

This clone was detected only once. This rearrangement joins TRBV2 to TRBJ2-3; 8 bases match TRBD2. This CDR3 has 15 residues. The germline V gene has CDR1 SNHLY and CDR2 FYNNEI. With 2 bases clipped from V and 1 base from J, the junction kept 2 bases outside the gene matches. The CDR3 here is CASSEWRGGTDTQYF. CDR3 sequence (DNA): TGTGCCAGCAGTGAATGGCGGGGGGGCACAGATACGCAGTATTTT.

This clone has a handful of counts. V is TRBV19 and J is TRBJ1-6, with 7 bases identical to TRBD1. The J segment lost 6 bases and the V segment lost 5 bases, leaving 22 bases of the junction unmatched. Germline V CDR1 and CDR2: LNHDA, SQIVND (reference sequence). CDR3 size: 20 residues. DNA of the CDR3: TGTGCCAGTAGTCCTTCCAGGCCTGGTATTGGGGACAGAGGTAATTCACCCCTCCACTTT. Its protein product is CASSPSRPGIGDRGNSPLHF.

The sample holds a few counts of this clone. The chain couples TRBV7-9 to TRBJ1-3, with D possibly matching TRBD1 (6 bases). The CDR3 sequence is 15 residues long. V was cut by 5 bases and J by 2 bases, with 13 bases left in between. Germline V gene sequence: CDR1 SEHNR, CDR2 FQNEAQ (reference sequence). CDR3 nucleotides: TGTGCCAGCAGCCCCCGGACAGCTACTGGAAACACCATATATTTT. It translates to CASSPRTATGNTIYF.

The chain couples TRBV27 to TRBJ2-1, with D possibly being TRBD2 (5 bases). The germline CDR1 and CDR2 sequences are MNHEY and SMNVEV (reference sequence). This CDR3 contains 13 residues. The ends were cut back, 2 bases at V and 8 bases at J, with 10 bases in the middle. The CDR3 reads CASSLAGTDEQFF. CDR3 sequence (DNA): TGTGCCAGCAGTTTAGCGGGCACGGATGAGCAGTTCTTC.

The CDR3 DNA reads as TGTGCCAGCAGTCGGGGGGACACTGAAGCTTTCTTT. As protein: CASSRGDTEAFF. V is TRBV12-3 or TRBV12-4 and J is TRBJ1-1, with D maybe TRBD1 (5 bases). The V end lost 5 bases, the J end lost 3 bases, and 7 bases lay between the germline ends. The CDR3 is 12 residues long.

This chain connects TRBV7-2 to TRBJ2-1, with a weak D call TRBD2 (6 bases). The CDR3 runs to 14 residues. CDR1 and CDR2 from the germline V gene are SGHTA and FQGNSA. Trimming removed 4 bases at V and 6 bases at J, with 13 bases between. CDR3 in amino acids: CASSSGLQSNEQFF. DNA of the CDR3: TGTGCCAGCAGCTCGGGACTGCAATCCAATGAGCAGTTCTTC.